Here is one T cell receptor (beta chain) with its context. Primed by a sample-barcoded 5' primer and a J-beta primer mix, a second PCR proceeded for about 7 to 12 cycles. TCRdb fed the 5' RACE reads into MiXCR, producing one record per CDR3 protein. The sample lists approximately 800,000 distinct CDR3 sequences, about 62% occurring once. This sample is drawn from a study of blood T cells in healthy people across ages. About the research overall: For every two T cells, template switching captured about one barcoded beta molecule.

The trim removed 3 bases at V and 5 bases at J, leaving 8 bases unmatched. CDR1 is LGHNA and CDR2 is YNFKEQ in the germline V gene. This CDR3 is 16 amino acids long. The chain has TRBV4-2 and TRBJ2-3; TRBD2 matches at 10 bases. The sample comprised blood. This clonotype was obtained from a man aged 30 to 45 in good health. The CDR3 here is CASSQASSGSGDTQYF. Here the CDR3 DNA reads TGTGCCAGCAGCCAGGCCTCTAGCGGGAGTGGAGATACGCAGTATTTT.